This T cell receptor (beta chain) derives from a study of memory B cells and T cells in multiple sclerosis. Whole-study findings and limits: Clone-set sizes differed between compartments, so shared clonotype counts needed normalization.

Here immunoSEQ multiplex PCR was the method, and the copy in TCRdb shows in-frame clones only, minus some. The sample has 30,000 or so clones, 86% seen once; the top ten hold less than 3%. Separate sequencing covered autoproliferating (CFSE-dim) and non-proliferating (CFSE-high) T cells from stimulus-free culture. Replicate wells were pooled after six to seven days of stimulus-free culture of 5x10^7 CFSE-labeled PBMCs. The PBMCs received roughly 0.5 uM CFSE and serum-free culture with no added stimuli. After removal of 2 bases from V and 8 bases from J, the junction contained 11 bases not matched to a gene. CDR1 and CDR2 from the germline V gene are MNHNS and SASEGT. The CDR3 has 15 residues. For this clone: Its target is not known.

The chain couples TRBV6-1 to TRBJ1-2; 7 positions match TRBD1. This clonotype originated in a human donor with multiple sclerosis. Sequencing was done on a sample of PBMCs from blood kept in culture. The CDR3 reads CASSERGQGGGGYTF. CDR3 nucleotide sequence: TGTGCCAGCAGTGAAAGGGGTCAGGGGGGTGGAGGCTACACCTTC.